These 31 T cell receptor beta chains originate from one sample sequenced in a study of chemoradiotherapy in HPV16-positive cancers. The repertoire was sequenced with immunoSEQ multiplex PCR; TCRdb's copy has only in-frame clones and lacks some. Among about 2,500 clones listed, approximately 81% were seen once. The source was tumor tissue, collected from a patient who underwent chemoradiotherapy. Every receptor here comes from a human donor with HPV-associated anogenital cancer.

The rearrangement joins TRBV7-9 to TRBJ2-2; 8 nucleotides agree with TRBD2. CDR3 length: 16 amino acids. From germline, CDR1 is SEHNR and CDR2 FQNEAQ (reference sequence). Trimming cost V 3 bases and J 4 bases; bases outside gene matches: 7. The chain's CDR3 is CASSLVAGIRTGELFF. The CDR3 nucleotides are TGTGCCAGCAGCTTGGTAGCGGGGATCCGCACCGGGGAGCTGTTTTTT.

The genes are TRBV10-2 and TRBJ2-2; possibly TRBD1 or TRBD2 for D (6 bases each). The CDR3 consists of 13 residues. V was clipped by 9 bases and J by 6 bases, with 14 bases between them. Germline CDR1 WSHSY, CDR2 SAAADI. CDR3 amino acids: CASRNREAGELFF. DNA of the CDR3: TGCGCCAGTCGGAACAGGGAGGCCGGGGAGCTGTTTTTT.

This clone was counted between two and nine times. The J gene is TRBJ1-5, the V gene TRBV5-6; D possibly corresponds to TRBD1 (5 bases). Between the trimmed V and J ends, which lost 0 bases and 4 bases, there was a span of 14 bases. CDR1 is SGHDT, CDR2 YYEEEE, per germline. The CDR3 consists of 16 residues. CDR3 DNA: TGTGCCAGCAGCTTGGGGGCGGGGGGAGGAAATCAGCCCCAGCATTTT. It yields the protein CASSLGAGGGNQPQHF.

The V call is TRBV10-2, the J call TRBJ2-7, with 7 bases that match TRBD2. Trimming at V came to 1 base and at J to 6 bases, leaving 12 bases not matched to a gene. Germline loops: CDR1 WSHSY, CDR2 SAAADI. The CDR3 spans 16 residues. In DNA, the CDR3 is TGCGCCAGCAGTGAGTTACCTCTAGGGACTACTACCGAGCAGTACGTC. Protein product: CASSELPLGTTTEQYV.

This clone was counted between two and nine times. The rearrangement links TRBV2 to TRBJ1-5; the D is unclear. The CDR3 consists of 16 residues. The V and J ends lost 5 bases and 0 bases respectively, with 14 bases between them. In germline, CDR1 is SNHLY, CDR2 FYNNEI. The CDR3 nucleotides read TGTGCCAGCAGTTACACGCCGGACGCTAGCAATCAGCCCCAGCATTTT. It is translated as CASSYTPDASNQPQHF.

The chain has TRBV28 and TRBJ1-2; weak D call: TRBD1 (6 bases). CDR3 length: 15 amino acids. The germline gives CDR1 MDHEN, CDR2 SYDVKM. Trimming took off 7 bases at V and 5 bases at J, with 20 bases between the two ends. The CDR3 DNA follows: TGTGCCAGCACTTCGGGGGGGCGAAGTTATTATGGCTACACCTTC. Protein product: CASTSGGRSYYGYTF.

V gene TRBV19 combines with J gene TRBJ2-7, with 8 bases fitting TRBD2. Germline CDR1 and CDR2: LNHDA and SQIVND (reference sequence). The CDR3 totals 16 residues. Losses at the gene ends were 1 base for V and 2 bases for J; bases not matched to a gene: 7. CDR3 bases: TGTGCCAGTAGTATAGGAGGCGGGGGGCCCACCTACGAGCAGTACTTC. It codes for CASSIGGGGPTYEQYF. Variable domain in full (rest from reference TRBV19 and TRBJ2-7): DGGITQSPKYLFRKEGQNVTLSCEQNLNHDAMYWYRQDPGQGLRLIYYSQIVNDFQKGDIAEGYSVSREKKESFPLTVTSAQKNPTAFYLCASSIGGGGPTYEQYFGPGTRLTVT.

This chain connects TRBV9 to TRBJ2-1; 12 bases match TRBD2. CDR1 and CDR2 from the germline V gene are SGDLS and YYNGEE. V shed 2 bases and J 2 bases; nucleotides not matched to a gene: 8. This CDR3 has 18 residues. The CDR3 here is CASSVEPTSGRPYNEQFF. CDR3 bases: TGTGCCAGCAGCGTGGAACCGACTAGCGGGAGACCCTACAATGAGCAGTTCTTC.

This clone was observed a single time. V gene TRBV6-6 combines with J gene TRBJ1-1, with TRBD1 as a possible D gene (5 bases). Germline assignment: CDR1 MNHNY and CDR2 SVGAGI (reference sequence). This CDR3 is built from 12 residues. V shed 6 bases and J shed 7 bases, with 12 bases lying between them. The CDR3 DNA reads as TGTGCCAGCAGGCTCGGGGGGAGTGAAGCTTTCTTT. Translated: CASRLGGSEAFF.

This clone was seen once. The rearrangement joins TRBV4-1 to TRBJ1-4; possibly TRBD1 for D (5 bases). V lost 2 bases to trimming and J lost 1 base, with 11 bases between them. The CDR3 has 16 residues. The V gene's germline CDR1 is MGHRA and CDR2 YSYEKL. The CDR3 region is CASSQLDSRTNEKLFF. In DNA form, the CDR3 reads TGCGCCAGCAGCCAACTCGACAGTAGAACTAATGAAAAACTGTTTTTT.

This sequence joins TRBV7-2 and TRBJ1-5, with a possible D match to TRBD1 (5 bases). CDR3 length: 16 amino acids. Germline CDR1 is SGHTA and CDR2 is FQGNSA. Trimming shortened V by 1 base and J by 6 bases, and 16 bases separated the two germline ends. Written as DNA, the CDR3 is TGTGCCAGCAGCTTAGGTGGTTTTGGGGCGGGTCAGCCCCAGCATTTT. Translation gives CASSLGGFGAGQPQHF.

The chain recombines TRBV9 with TRBJ1-2, with no clear D. The V end was cut by 0 bases, the J end by 0 bases, with 6 bases between. The CDR3 is made up of 14 amino acids. In germline, CDR1 is SGDLS, CDR2 YYNGEE. CDR3 region: CASSVVAANYGYTF. CDR3 DNA sequence: TGTGCCAGCAGCGTAGTCGCAGCTAACTATGGCTACACCTTC.

The chain uses TRBV5-1 and TRBJ2-4; TRBD2 is a possible D gene (5 bases). Germline V gene sequence: CDR1 SGHRS, CDR2 YFSETQ. V dropped 3 bases and J dropped 6 bases, with 22 bases sitting between them. This CDR3 spans 17 amino acids. The CDR3 region is CASSSRAGSLLPNIQYF. The CDR3 nucleotides read TGCGCCAGCAGCTCCCGGGCTGGGAGTTTGTTACCAAACATTCAGTACTTC.

The V gene is TRBV7-6, the J gene TRBJ1-2, with D unclear. Germline CDR1 reads SGHVS; CDR2 reads FNYEAQ. The V end lost 0 bases, the J end lost 4 bases, and 9 bases lay between the germline ends. This CDR3 is built from 14 residues. The chain's CDR3 is CASSLADGGYGYTF. The CDR3 region has the DNA TGTGCCAGCAGCTTAGCTGACGGAGGCTATGGCTACACCTTC.

This sequence joins TRBV28 and TRBJ2-5; a weak D match, TRBD1 (6 bases). The V gene lost 3 bases and the J gene lost 5 bases, with 16 bases spanning the gap. The CDR3 totals 15 residues. The V gene's germline CDR1 is MDHEN and CDR2 SYDVKM. As DNA, the CDR3 is TGTGCCAGCAGTTTCCCTCGGGACACCTGGGAGACCCAGTACTTC. Translation: CASSFPRDTWETQYF.

The genes are TRBV4-1 and TRBJ2-3; D is ambiguous. Germline CDR1 MGHRA, CDR2 YSYEKL. This CDR3 is built from 16 residues. V was pared by 3 bases and J by 0 bases, with 13 bases between. The CDR3 here is CASSQGHGVSTDTQYF. Here the CDR3 DNA reads TGCGCCAGCAGCCAGGGTCATGGGGTTAGCACAGATACGCAGTATTTT.

The gene calls are TRBV18 and TRBJ1-1; tentative D call: TRBD1 (5 bases). From germline, CDR1 is KGHSH and CDR2 LQKENI. Trimming shortened V by 6 bases and J by 3 bases, and 23 bases separated the two germline ends. The CDR3 length is 17 residues. CDR3 sequence: CASSPTGQGVMDTEAFF. CDR3 coding DNA: TGTGCCAGCTCCCCCACGGGGCAGGGTGTGATGGACACTGAAGCTTTCTTT.

The chain has TRBV5-1 and TRBJ1-3; D is possibly TRBD1 (5 bases). CDR1 is SGHRS, CDR2 YFSETQ, per germline. The V gene lost 5 bases and the J gene lost 0 bases, with 9 bases spanning the gap. CDR3 length equals 14 residues. The CDR3 sequence: CASSEGSSGNTIYF. The CDR3 DNA follows: TGCGCCAGCAGTGAGGGGAGCTCTGGAAACACCATATATTTT.

The chain combines TRBV14 with TRBJ2-1; 9 bases align to TRBD1. V shed 2 bases and J 5 bases; nucleotides not matched to a gene: 7. CDR3 length: 16 amino acids. Germline lookup yields CDR1 SGHDN and CDR2 FVKESK. CDR3 bases: TGTGCCAGCAGCCAACTTCCGGGACAGGGAGACAATGAGCAGTTCTTC. It is translated as CASSQLPGQGDNEQFF.

The V gene is TRBV2, the J gene TRBJ1-5, with 7 bases fitting TRBD1. Per germline, CDR1 SNHLY and CDR2 FYNNEI. Germline trimming cut 11 bases from V and 1 base from J; bases unmatched to any gene: 11. The CDR3 runs to 15 residues. The chain's CDR3 is CARGGTGESNQPQHF. CDR3 in DNA: TGTGCCCGAGGGGGTACAGGGGAAAGCAATCAGCCCCAGCATTTT.

V is TRBV5-4 and J is TRBJ2-3; D is unresolved. Germline-derived CDR1 and CDR2 are SGHNT and YYREEE (reference sequence). V shed 0 bases and J shed 2 bases, with 1 base lying between them. CDR3 size: 12 residues. The CDR3 protein is CASSLDTDTQYF. The CDR3 bases are TGTGCCAGCAGCTTGGACACAGATACGCAGTATTTT.

V gene TRBV2 combines with J gene TRBJ1-4; no definite D call. Germline CDR1 and CDR2: SNHLY and FYNNEI. V was trimmed by 8 bases and J by 0 bases, leaving 13 bases between them. CDR3 size: 15 residues. The DNA for the CDR3 is TGTGCCAGCTCTCGGGAGGGAACAACTAATGAAAAACTGTTTTTT. Translating it yields CASSREGTTNEKLFF.

The rearrangement joins TRBV6-5 to TRBJ1-5; D might be TRBD1 (5 bases). The germline CDR1 and CDR2 sequences are MNHEY and SVGAGI. Between the trimmed V and J ends, which lost 5 bases and 10 bases, there was a span of 15 bases. The CDR3 contains 13 residues. CDR3: CASSDHPQGPQHF. For the CDR3, the DNA is TGTGCCAGCAGTGACCACCCCCAGGGACCCCAGCATTTT.

DNA of the CDR3: TGTGCCTGGAGCAGTGGGAGTGGTGGAAACACCATATATTTT. This sequence encodes CAWSSGSGGNTIYF. The gene calls are TRBV30 and TRBJ1-3; D unresolved. V was clipped by 3 bases and J by 3 bases, with 12 bases between them. The CDR3 has 14 residues. CDR1 and CDR2 from the germline V gene are GTSNPN and SVGIG (reference sequence).

The chain is built from TRBV28 and TRBJ1-6; the D gene is possibly TRBD1 (5 bases). The CDR3 totals 15 residues. Germline values: CDR1 MDHEN, CDR2 SYDVKM. The V end lost 5 bases, the J end lost 5 bases, and 13 bases lay between the germline ends. The CDR3 region is CASSPGRENNSPLHF. In DNA, the CDR3 is TGTGCCAGCAGTCCCGGCAGGGAGAATAATTCACCCCTCCACTTT.

This chain uses TRBV20-1 with TRBJ1-2; 7 nucleotides align to TRBD1. Germline CDR1 and CDR2: DFQATT and SNEGSKA (reference sequence). CDR3 length equals 11 residues. Germline trimming cut 6 bases from V and 8 bases from J; bases unmatched to any gene: 6. The CDR3 is CSAPLGGGYTF. CDR3 nucleotides: TGCAGTGCCCCATTAGGGGGCGGCTACACCTTC.

This chain links TRBV29-1 with TRBJ2-2; D remains unclear. Trimming took off 7 bases at V and 0 bases at J, with 3 bases between the two ends. CDR3 length: 11 residues. Germline V gene data show CDR1 as SQVTM and CDR2 as ANQGSEA. DNA of the CDR3: TGCAGCGCCACGAACACCGGGGAGCTGTTTTTT. Amino acid sequence: CSATNTGELFF.

The rearrangement uses TRBV5-1 and TRBJ2-2; D is undetermined. This CDR3 has 15 residues. Germline V gene sequence: CDR1 SGHRS, CDR2 YFSETQ. Trimming took 4 bases from V and 0 from J, leaving 10 bases between them. The CDR3 sequence is CASSRGQANTGELFF. As DNA, the CDR3 is TGCGCCAGCAGCCGCGGCCAGGCGAACACCGGGGAGCTGTTTTTT.

The chain joins TRBV6-5 to TRBJ1-4; D may be TRBD1 (5 bases). Trimming left V 7 bases short and J 3 bases short, with 9 bases between. The CDR3 is 13 amino acids. In germline, CDR1 is MNHEY, CDR2 SVGAGI. The DNA of the CDR3 is TGTGCCAGCAAGAGGGGTCCTAATGAAAAACTGTTTTTT. Translating gives CASKRGPNEKLFF.

Worth noting for this clone: This specimen includes other DNA sequences encoding the same CDR3. The rearrangement joins TRBV4-1 to TRBJ2-2, with a weak D call TRBD1 (5 bases). The CDR3 consists of 14 residues. CDR1 is MGHRA and CDR2 is YSYEKL in the germline V gene. V dropped 4 bases and J dropped 4 bases, with 10 bases sitting between them. In DNA, the CDR3 is TGCGCCAGCAGCCCTCAGGGCACCACCGGGGAGCTGTTTTTT. This encodes CASSPQGTTGELFF.

The chain joins TRBV2 to TRBJ1-6, with D unresolved. The V and J ends lost 9 bases and 6 bases respectively, with 12 bases between them. Germline-derived CDR1 and CDR2 are SNHLY and FYNNEI. The length of the CDR3 is 13 residues. CDR3 DNA: TGTGCCAGTACTGGATGGCTTAATTCACCCCTCCACTTT. Protein sequence: CASTGWLNSPLHF.